Here is one TCR beta chain with its context. The data are from a study of blood T cell repertoires in COVID-19. Study at large: Acute and convalescent COVID-19 specimens originated in the United States, Italy and Spain. In each case, the material was cDNA or gDNA derived from T cells, B-cell-depleted T cells, or PBMCs.

The CDR3 is 14 residues long. V gave up 1 base and J gave up 0 bases, with 7 bases separating them. Germline-derived CDR1 and CDR2 are SGHNT and YENEEA. In the source study's methods: Scientists estimated how many nucleated cells there were by amplifying reference gene primers. TCRdb's table, derived via immunoSEQ multiplex PCR, lists solely in-frame clones and lacks some. V, J and clone size are taken as reported in that table, and D and trimming were inferred from the DNA itself. Altogether hundreds of thousands of clones are present, 89% being singletons, with the ten largest covering around 12%. The sequenced sample was peripheral blood. This rearrangement joins TRBV11-3 to TRBJ2-7, with D possibly matching TRBD2 (6 bases). This receptor was identified in an older woman with acute or convalescent COVID-19. The DNA of the CDR3 is TGTGCCAGCAGCTTAGGGCGGGGCTCCTACGAGCAGTACTTC. Translating it yields CASSLGRGSYEQYF.